The 3 T cell receptor beta chains below come from one sample, sequenced in a study of shared T cell receptors in the human thymus. Assay used: immunoSEQ multiplex PCR; TCRdb lists only in-frame clones, some missing. This table holds 500,000 to 550,000 clones, around 78% found once. This sample was also put to use in a study of human thymus T cells.

Sequenced material: thymocytes. These receptors all stem from a boy under two years old with a congenital heart defect.

A note on this clone: The sample holds other DNA sequences that translate to the same CDR3. The chain joins TRBV20-1 to TRBJ2-7; the D gene is possibly TRBD2 (5 bases). The CDR3 loop spans 10 amino acids. Germline V CDR1 and CDR2: DFQATT, SNEGSKA (reference sequence). The CDR3 bases are TGCAGCGCAAGCGGAGGCGAGCAGTACTTC. This translates into CSASGGEQYF.

The CDR3, as DNA: TGCGCCAGCAGCCAAGGCCCGGGACAGGGGTTCGATGAGCAGTTCTTC. Its protein is CASSQGPGQGFDEQFF. The rearrangement links TRBV4-3 to TRBJ2-1; 10 nucleotides line up with TRBD1. The CDR3 contains 16 residues. Germline assignment: CDR1 LGHNA and CDR2 YSLEER. V lost 1 base, J lost 8 bases, and 8 bases stayed unmatched.

The V gene is TRBV6-1, the J gene TRBJ1-5; TRBD1 aligns across 8 bases. The CDR3 consists of 14 residues. Trimming took 4 bases from V and 5 from J; bases not matched to a gene: 4. In germline, CDR1 is MNHNS, CDR2 SASEGT. The CDR3: CASSARDRHQPQHF. Written as DNA, the CDR3 is TGTGCCAGCAGTGCCCGGGACAGGCATCAGCCCCAGCATTTT.